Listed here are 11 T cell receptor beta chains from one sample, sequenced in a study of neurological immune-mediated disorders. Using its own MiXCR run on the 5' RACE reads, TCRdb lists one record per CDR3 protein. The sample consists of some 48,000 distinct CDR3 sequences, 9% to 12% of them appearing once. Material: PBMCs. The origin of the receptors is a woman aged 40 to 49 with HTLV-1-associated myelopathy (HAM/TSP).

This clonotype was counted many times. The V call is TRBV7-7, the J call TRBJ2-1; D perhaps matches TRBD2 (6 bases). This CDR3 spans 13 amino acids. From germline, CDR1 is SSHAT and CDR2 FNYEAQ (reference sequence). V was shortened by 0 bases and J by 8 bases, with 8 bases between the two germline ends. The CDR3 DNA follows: TGTGCCAGCAGCTTAGCCCCTAGCGATGAGCAGTTCTTC. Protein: CASSLAPSDEQFF. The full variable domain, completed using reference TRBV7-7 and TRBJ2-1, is GAGVSQSPRYKVTKRGQDVTLRCDPISSHATLYWYQQALGQGPEFLTYFNYEAQPDKSGLPSDRFSAERPEGSISTLTIQRTEQRDSAMYRCASSLAPSDEQFFGPGTRLTVL.

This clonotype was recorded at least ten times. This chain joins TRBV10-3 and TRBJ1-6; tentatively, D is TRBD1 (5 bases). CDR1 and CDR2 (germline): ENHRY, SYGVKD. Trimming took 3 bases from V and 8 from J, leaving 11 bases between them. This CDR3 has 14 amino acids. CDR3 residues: CAISDPTDHSPLHF. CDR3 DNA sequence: TGTGCCATCAGTGACCCGACAGACCATTCACCCCTCCACTTT.

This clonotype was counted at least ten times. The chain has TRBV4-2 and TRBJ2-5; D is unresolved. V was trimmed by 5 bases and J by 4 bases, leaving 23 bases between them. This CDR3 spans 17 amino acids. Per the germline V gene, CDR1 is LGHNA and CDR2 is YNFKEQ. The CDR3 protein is CASSSLKNRAQPETQYF. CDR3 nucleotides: TGTGCCAGCAGCAGCCTAAAAAATAGGGCCCAGCCAGAGACCCAGTACTTC.

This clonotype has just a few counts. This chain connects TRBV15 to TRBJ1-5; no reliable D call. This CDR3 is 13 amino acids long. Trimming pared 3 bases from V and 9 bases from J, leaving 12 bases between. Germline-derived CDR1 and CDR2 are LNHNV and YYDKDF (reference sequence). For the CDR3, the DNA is TGTGCCACCAGCAGCTGGGGTCATAGGCCCCAGCATTTT. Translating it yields CATSSWGHRPQHF.

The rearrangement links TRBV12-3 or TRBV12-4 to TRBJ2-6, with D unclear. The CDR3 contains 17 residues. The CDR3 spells CTTRLSVGAFGANVLTF. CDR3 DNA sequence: TGTACCACTCGCCTTTCCGTGGGCGCTTTTGGGGCCAACGTCCTGACTTTC.

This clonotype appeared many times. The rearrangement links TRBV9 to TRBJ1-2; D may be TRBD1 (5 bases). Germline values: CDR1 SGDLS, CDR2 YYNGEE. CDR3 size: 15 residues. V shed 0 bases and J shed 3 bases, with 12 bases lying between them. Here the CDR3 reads CASSVAPGGDYGYTF. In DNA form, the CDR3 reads TGTGCCAGCAGCGTAGCCCCAGGAGGGGACTATGGCTACACCTTC.

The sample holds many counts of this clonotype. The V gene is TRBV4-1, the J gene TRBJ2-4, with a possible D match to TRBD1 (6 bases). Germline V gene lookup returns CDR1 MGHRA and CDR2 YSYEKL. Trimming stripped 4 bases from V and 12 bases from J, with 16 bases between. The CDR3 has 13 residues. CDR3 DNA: TGCGCCAGCAGCCCTTTAAAGGGGGAGAGTCAGTACTTC. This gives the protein CASSPLKGESQYF.

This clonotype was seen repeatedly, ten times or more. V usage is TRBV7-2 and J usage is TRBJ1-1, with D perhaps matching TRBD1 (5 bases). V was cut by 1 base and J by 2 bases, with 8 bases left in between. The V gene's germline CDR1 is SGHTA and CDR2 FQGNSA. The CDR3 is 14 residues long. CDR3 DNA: TGTGCCAGCAGCTTAGAGGGACTCAACACTGAAGCTTTCTTT. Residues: CASSLEGLNTEAFF.

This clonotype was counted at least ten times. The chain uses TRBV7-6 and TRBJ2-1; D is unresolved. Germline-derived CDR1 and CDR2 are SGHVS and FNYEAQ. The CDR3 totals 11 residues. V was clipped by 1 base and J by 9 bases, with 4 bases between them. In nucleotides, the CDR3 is TGTGCCAGCAGCTTAGATCGTGAGCAGTTCTTC. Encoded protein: CASSLDREQFF.

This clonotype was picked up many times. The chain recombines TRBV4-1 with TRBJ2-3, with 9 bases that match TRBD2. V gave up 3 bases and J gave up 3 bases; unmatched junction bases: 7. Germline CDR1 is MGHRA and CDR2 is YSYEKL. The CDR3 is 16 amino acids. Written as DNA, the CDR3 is TGCGCCAGCAGCCATGGAGCGGGGGGTTATACAGATACGCAGTATTTT. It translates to CASSHGAGGYTDTQYF.

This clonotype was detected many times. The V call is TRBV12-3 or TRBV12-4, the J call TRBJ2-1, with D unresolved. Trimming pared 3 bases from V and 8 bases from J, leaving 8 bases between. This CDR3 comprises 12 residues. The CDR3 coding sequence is TGTGCCAGCAGTTTTCGAGAAGATGAGCAGTTCTTC. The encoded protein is CASSFREDEQFF.